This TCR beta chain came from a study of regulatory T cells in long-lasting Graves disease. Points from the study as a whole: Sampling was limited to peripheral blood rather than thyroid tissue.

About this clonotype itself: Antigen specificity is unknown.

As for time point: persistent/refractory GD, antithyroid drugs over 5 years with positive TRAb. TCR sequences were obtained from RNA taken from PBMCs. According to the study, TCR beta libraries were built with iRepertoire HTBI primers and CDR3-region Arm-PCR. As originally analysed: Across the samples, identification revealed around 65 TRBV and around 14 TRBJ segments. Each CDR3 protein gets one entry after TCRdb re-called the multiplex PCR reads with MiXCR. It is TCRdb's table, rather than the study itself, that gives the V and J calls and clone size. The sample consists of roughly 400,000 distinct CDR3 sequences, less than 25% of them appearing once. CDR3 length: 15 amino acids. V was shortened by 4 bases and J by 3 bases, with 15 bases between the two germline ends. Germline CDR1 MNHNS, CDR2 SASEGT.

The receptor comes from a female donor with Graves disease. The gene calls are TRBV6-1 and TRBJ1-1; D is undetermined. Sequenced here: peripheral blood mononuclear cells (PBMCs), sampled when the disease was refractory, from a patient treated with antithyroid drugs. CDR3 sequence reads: CASSAQFTGYTEAFF. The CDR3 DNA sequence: TGTGCCAGCAGTGCACAATTCACGGGCTACACTGAAGCTTTCTTT.